This TCR beta chain was profiled in a study of T-cell reconstitution after alpha-beta-depleted transplantation in children. Germline assignment: CDR1 KGHSH and CDR2 LQKENI. Trimming removed 3 bases from V and 7 bases from J, with 15 bases in between. The CDR3 is 14 amino acids. A library of TCRbeta sequences, prepared with unique molecular identifiers, was generated. TCRdb reprocessed the PCR reads via MiXCR and lists one record per CDR3 protein. The repertoire has 150,000 to 200,000 distinct CDR3 sequences, approximately 6.6% of them found once; the top ten carry roughly 3%. The source material was PBMCs from the stem cell graft donor, sampled from the stem cell graft. The clonotype comes from a human donor who donated a stem cell graft to a child with Wiskott-Aldrich syndrome. This chain connects TRBV18 to TRBJ1-2, with a possible D match to TRBD1 (5 bases). The CDR3 DNA reads as TGTGCCAGCTCACCGGGACCTTCACATGGTGGCTACACCTTC. The encoded protein is CASSPGPSHGGYTF.